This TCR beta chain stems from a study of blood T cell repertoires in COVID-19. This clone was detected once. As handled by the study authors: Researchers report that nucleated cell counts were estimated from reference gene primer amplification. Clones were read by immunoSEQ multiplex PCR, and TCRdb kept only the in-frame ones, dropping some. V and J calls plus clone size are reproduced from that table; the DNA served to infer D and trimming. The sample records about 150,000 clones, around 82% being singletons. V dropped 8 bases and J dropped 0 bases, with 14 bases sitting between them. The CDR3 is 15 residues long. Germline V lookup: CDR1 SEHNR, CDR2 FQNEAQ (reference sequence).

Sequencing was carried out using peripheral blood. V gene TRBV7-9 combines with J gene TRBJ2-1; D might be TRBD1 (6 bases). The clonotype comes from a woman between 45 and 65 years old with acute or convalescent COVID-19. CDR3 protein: CASSAKGGSYNEQFF. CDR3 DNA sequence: TGTGCCAGCTCCGCGAAAGGGGGCTCCTACAATGAGCAGTTCTTC.